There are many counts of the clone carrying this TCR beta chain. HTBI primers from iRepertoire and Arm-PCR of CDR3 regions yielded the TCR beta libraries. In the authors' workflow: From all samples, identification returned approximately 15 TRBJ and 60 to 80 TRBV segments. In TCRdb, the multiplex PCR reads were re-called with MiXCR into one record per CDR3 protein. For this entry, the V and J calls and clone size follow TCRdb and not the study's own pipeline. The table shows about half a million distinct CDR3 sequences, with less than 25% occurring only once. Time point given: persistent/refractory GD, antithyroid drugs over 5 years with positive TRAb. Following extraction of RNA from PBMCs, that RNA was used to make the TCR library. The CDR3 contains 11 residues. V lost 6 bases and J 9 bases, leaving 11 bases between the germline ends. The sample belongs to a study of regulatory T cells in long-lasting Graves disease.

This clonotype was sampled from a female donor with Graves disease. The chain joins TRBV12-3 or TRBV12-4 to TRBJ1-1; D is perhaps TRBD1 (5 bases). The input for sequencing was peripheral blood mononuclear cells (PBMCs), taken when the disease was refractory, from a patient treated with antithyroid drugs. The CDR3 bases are TGTGCCAGCAGCTTACAGGTTCAAGCTTTCTTT. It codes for CASSLQVQAFF.